Each of the 30 T cell receptor beta chains below was sequenced from the same sample in a study of human T cells and chemical hapten exposure. TCRdb recomputed calls from the RACE reads with MiXCR, one row per CDR3 protein. The sample has about 80,000 distinct CDR3 sequences, less than 15% seen once. Regarding time point: pre-sensitization, week 0. Treatment reported: therapeutic diphenylcyclopropenone sensitization with weekly scalp DPC. Sequencing used whole blood, obtained in connection with sensitization to the hapten diphenylcyclopropenone (DPC). The receptors here all came from a woman in her fifties or sixties with alopecia areata. Some clones in this sample may be carry-over from other donors' samples.

The chain combines TRBV13 with TRBJ2-2; D unresolved. The CDR3 sequence is 13 residues long. Trimming cost V 5 bases and J 1 base, with 5 bases left between them. Germline lookup yields CDR1 PRHDT and CDR2 FYEKMQ (reference sequence). CDR3 protein: CASSRRNTGELFF. For the CDR3, the DNA is TGTGCCAGCAGCAGACGGAACACCGGGGAGCTGTTTTTT. Combining the CDR3 with reference TRBV13 and TRBJ2-2 gives the whole variable domain AAGVIQSPRHLIKEKRETATLKCYPIPRHDTVYWYQQGPGQDPQFLISFYEKMQSDKGSIPDRFSAQQFSDYHSELNMSSLELGDSALYFCASSRRNTGELFFGEGSRLTVL.

The rearrangement uses TRBV7-6 and TRBJ1-5; D is perhaps TRBD1 (5 bases). V shed 5 bases and J shed 3 bases, with 11 bases lying between them. Looked up from germline, CDR1 is SGHVS and CDR2 is FNYEAQ. The CDR3 loop spans 14 amino acids. The CDR3 sequence is CASSGTGDNQPQHF. CDR3 nucleotide sequence: TGTGCCAGCAGCGGGACGGGGGACAATCAGCCCCAGCATTTT.

The chain has TRBV5-6 and TRBJ1-5; 9 bases match TRBD1. CDR3 length equals 17 residues. The germline CDR1 and CDR2 sequences are SGHDT and YYEEEE. The V gene end was trimmed by 4 bases and the J gene end by 1 base; junction bases not matched to a gene: 9. CDR3 residues: CASSTRTGTGSNQPQHF. The CDR3 DNA is TGTGCCAGCAGCACTCGTACCGGGACAGGGAGCAATCAGCCCCAGCATTTT.

The CDR3 sequence: CASSLIRTGGAGETQYF. The CDR3 bases are TGTGCCAGCAGCCTAATTCGGACAGGGGGCGCCGGGGAGACCCAGTACTTC. The V and J genes are TRBV11-2 and TRBJ2-5; TRBD1 aligns across 11 bases. The CDR3 runs 17 residues. Per the germline V gene, CDR1 is SGHAT and CDR2 is FQNNGV. V trimming: 5 bases; J trimming: 5 bases; junction bases outside the gene matches: 13. Together with reference TRBV11-2 and TRBJ2-5, the CDR3 gives the full variable domain: EAGVAQSPRYKIIEKRQSVAFWCNPISGHATLYWYQQILGQGPKLLIQFQNNGVVDDSQLPKDRFSAERLKGVDSTLKIQPAKLEDSAVYLCASSLIRTGGAGETQYFGPGTRLLVL.

This clonotype was counted ten times or more. V usage is TRBV18 and J usage is TRBJ1-1; D perhaps matches TRBD1 (5 bases). CDR1 is KGHSH and CDR2 is LQKENI in the germline V gene. CDR3 size: 15 residues. With 1 base removed from V and 2 bases from J, the gap between germline ends came to 11 bases. CDR3 sequence reads: CASSPQGGGNTEAFF. CDR3 sequence (DNA): TGTGCCAGCTCACCACAGGGTGGGGGAAACACTGAAGCTTTCTTT.

This clonotype has more than one count but fewer than ten. This sequence joins TRBV5-1 and TRBJ2-5; 9 bases line up with TRBD1. V shed 3 bases and J 5 bases; nucleotides not matched to a gene: 5. Per germline, CDR1 SGHRS and CDR2 YFSETQ. The CDR3 has 14 residues. The CDR3 sequence: CASSSGTGRETQYF. The DNA of the CDR3 is TGCGCCAGCAGCTCCGGGACAGGGAGGGAGACCCAGTACTTC.

The gene calls are TRBV5-1 and TRBJ2-5; 9 bases match TRBD2. The length of the CDR3 is 15 residues. The V segment lost 0 bases and the J segment 0 bases; nucleotides outside the gene matches: 0. Germline lookup yields CDR1 SGHRS and CDR2 YFSETQ. CDR3 sequence reads: CASSLGTSDQETQYF. The CDR3 DNA follows: TGCGCCAGCAGCTTGGGGACTAGCGACCAAGAGACCCAGTACTTC.

The chain joins TRBV5-1 to TRBJ2-2; the match to TRBD1 covers 9 bases. The CDR3 sequence is 17 residues long. Losses at the gene ends were 4 bases for V and 4 bases for J; bases not matched to a gene: 11. Germline loops: CDR1 SGHRS, CDR2 YFSETQ. CDR3 in amino acids: CASSPTITGGSTGELFF. The DNA for the CDR3 is TGCGCCAGCAGCCCAACAATCACAGGGGGCAGCACCGGGGAGCTGTTTTTT.

This clonotype was recorded many times. The V and J genes are TRBV5-6 and TRBJ2-2, with 9 bases matching TRBD1. J lost 7 bases, V lost 2 bases, and 9 bases had no gene match. CDR3 length: 16 amino acids. Germline CDR1 is SGHDT and CDR2 is YYEEEE. The CDR3 loop is CASSFGTGSVLGELFF. The CDR3 coding sequence is TGTGCCAGCAGCTTCGGGACAGGGTCCGTTCTCGGGGAGCTGTTTTTT.

This clonotype came up a few times. The DNA for the CDR3 is TGTGCCAGTAGTATTAAACCGATCTATGGCTACACCTTC. It translates to CASSIKPIYGYTF. The chain recombines TRBV19 with TRBJ1-2, with no clear D. CDR1 is LNHDA, CDR2 SQIVND, per germline (reference sequence). The CDR3 is 13 residues long. The V end was cut by 3 bases, the J end by 4 bases, with 9 bases between. The full variable domain, completed using reference TRBV19 and TRBJ1-2, is DGGITQSPKYLFRKEGQNVTLSCEQNLNHDAMYWYRQDPGQGLRLIYYSQIVNDFQKGDIAEGYSVSREKKESFPLTVTSAQKNPTAFYLCASSIKPIYGYTFGSGTRLTVV.

The V call is TRBV2, the J call TRBJ2-1; either TRBD1 or TRBD2 may fit D (5 bases each). V was trimmed by 5 bases and J by 13 bases, leaving 12 bases between them. The CDR3 contains 11 residues. Germline CDR1 and CDR2: SNHLY and FYNNEI. The CDR3 loop reads CASSRDVPQFF. The CDR3 DNA reads as TGTGCCAGCAGTCGGGACGTTCCCCAGTTCTTC.

The chain combines TRBV27 with TRBJ2-1; D unclear. CDR1 and CDR2 from the germline V gene are MNHEY and SMNVEV (reference sequence). Trimming took off 6 bases at V and 3 bases at J, with 6 bases between the two ends. The CDR3 is 12 amino acids. For the CDR3, the DNA is TGTGCCAGCAGAAACCGCTACAATGAGCAGTTCTTC. Protein: CASRNRYNEQFF.

The chain is built from TRBV5-1 and TRBJ2-1, with unresolved D. In germline, CDR1 is SGHRS, CDR2 YFSETQ. V shed 0 bases and J shed 3 bases, with 13 bases lying between them. The CDR3 extends over 16 amino acids. The CDR3 nucleotides are TGCGCCAGCAGCTTGGACACATACACATTCTACAATGAGCAGTTCTTC. Its protein is CASSLDTYTFYNEQFF.

This chain connects TRBV12-3 or TRBV12-4 to TRBJ2-1; 7 bases match TRBD2. The CDR3 has 17 amino acids. V lost 2 bases to trimming and J lost 8 bases; unmatched junction nucleotides: 15. The CDR3 protein is CASSLYGFTRETYEQFF. The CDR3 nucleotides read TGTGCCAGCAGTTTATACGGTTTTACGCGGGAGACCTATGAGCAGTTCTTC.

This clonotype was detected only a few times. The chain links TRBV5-1 to TRBJ2-7, with D unresolved. Germline V gene sequence: CDR1 SGHRS, CDR2 YFSETQ. This CDR3 is built from 13 residues. The germline V and J ends were trimmed by 4 bases and 0 bases, with 8 bases remaining between them. The DNA for the CDR3 is TGCGCCAGCAGCGAACAGAGCTCCTACGAGCAGTACTTC. Residues: CASSEQSSYEQYF.

This sequence joins TRBV27 and TRBJ2-3; 9 bases are a match to TRBD1. The germline CDR1 and CDR2 sequences are MNHEY and SMNVEV (reference sequence). V was clipped by 7 bases and J by 7 bases; unmatched bases: 9. CDR3 length equals 14 residues. CDR3 DNA: TGTGCCAGCACACCGGGACAGGGCCTATATACGCAGTATTTT. Translating gives CASTPGQGLYTQYF.

The chain links TRBV6-6 to TRBJ2-7; 12 bases agree with TRBD2. CDR1 MNHNY and CDR2 SVGAGI come from the germline V gene (reference sequence). The trim removed 6 bases at V and 4 bases at J, leaving 4 bases unmatched. The CDR3 has 14 residues. The CDR3 protein is CASSGTSGSYEQYF. The CDR3 DNA follows: TGTGCCAGCAGCGGGACTAGCGGGTCGTACGAGCAGTACTTC.

The table lists this clonotype with a few counts. The chain combines TRBV28 with TRBJ2-5; D gene uncertain. Trimming left V 7 bases short and J 5 bases short, with 20 bases between. The CDR3 extends over 15 amino acids. The germline gives CDR1 MDHEN, CDR2 SYDVKM. CDR3: CASTPLPRRPETQYF. The DNA for the CDR3 is TGTGCCAGCACCCCCCTCCCGAGGCGCCCCGAGACCCAGTACTTC. The entire variable domain, with the rest obtained from reference TRBV28 and TRBJ2-5, is as follows: DVKVTQSSRYLVKRTGEKVFLECVQDMDHENMFWYRQDPGLGLRLIYFSYDVKMKEKGDIPEGYSVSREKKERFSLILESASTNQTSMYLCASTPLPRRPETQYFGPGTRLLVL.

By share of the sample, this clonotype is medium-sized. The rearrangement joins TRBV4-1 to TRBJ1-4; D remains unclear. V lost 0 bases to trimming and J lost 1 base, with 9 bases between them. Germline CDR1 reads MGHRA; CDR2 reads YSYEKL. The CDR3 has 16 residues. The CDR3 here is CASSQDWIGTNEKLFF. The DNA for the CDR3 is TGCGCCAGCAGCCAAGATTGGATTGGAACTAATGAAAAACTGTTTTTT.

This clonotype has ten or more counts. This chain joins TRBV29-1 and TRBJ2-5, with 7 bases aligning to TRBD1. Germline CDR1 is SQVTM and CDR2 is ANQGSEA. Trimming cost V 3 bases and J 3 bases; bases outside gene matches: 4. This CDR3 contains 13 residues. The chain's CDR3 is CSVDRGGEETQYF. DNA for the CDR3: TGCAGCGTTGACAGAGGGGGCGAAGAGACCCAGTACTTC.

The V and J genes are TRBV3-1 and TRBJ1-3; D not resolved. V dropped 1 base and J dropped 8 bases, with 9 bases sitting between them. This CDR3 spans 13 amino acids. Germline V gene lookup returns CDR1 LGHDT and CDR2 YNNKEL (reference sequence). The CDR3: CASSQARSDTIYF. In nucleotides, the CDR3 is TGTGCCAGCAGCCAAGCTCGGTCGGACACCATATATTTT.

The rearrangement links TRBV5-1 to TRBJ1-4; TRBD1 aligns across 7 bases. The junction had 7 bases not matched to a gene; V was cut back by 3 bases and J by 8 bases. Per germline, CDR1 SGHRS and CDR2 YFSETQ. The CDR3 loop spans 14 amino acids. CDR3: CASSSTGESEKLFF. DNA of the CDR3: TGCGCCAGCAGCTCTACAGGGGAGAGCGAAAAACTGTTTTTT.

This clonotype showed up just a few times. This chain joins TRBV3-1 and TRBJ1-5; D may be TRBD1 (5 bases). CDR3 length: 15 amino acids. Germline CDR1 LGHDT, CDR2 YNNKEL (reference sequence). V was cut by 0 bases and J by 6 bases, with 12 bases left in between. CDR3 in amino acids: CASSQEGTGRQPQHF. Here the CDR3 DNA reads TGTGCCAGCAGCCAAGAAGGCACGGGGCGTCAGCCCCAGCATTTT.

The chain combines TRBV7-8 with TRBJ1-1, with D unclear. Germline loops: CDR1 SGHVS, CDR2 FQNEAQ. This CDR3 spans 13 amino acids. Trimming pared 5 bases from V and 1 base from J, leaving 8 bases between. In DNA form, the CDR3 reads TGTGCCAGCAGCATTATAGCGAACACTGAAGCTTTCTTT. It is translated as CASSIIANTEAFF. Variable domain in full (rest from reference TRBV7-8 and TRBJ1-1): GAGVSQSPRYKVAKRGQDVALRCDPISGHVSLFWYQQALGQGPEFLTYFQNEAQLDKSGLPSDRFFAERPEGSVSTLKIQRTQQEDSAVYLCASSIIANTEAFFGQGTRLTVV.

This clonotype was recorded many times. The chain is built from TRBV7-6 and TRBJ2-7; D might be TRBD1 (5 bases). The CDR3 extends over 16 amino acids. CDR1 and CDR2 (germline): SGHVS, FNYEAQ. Trimming stripped 1 base from V and 3 bases from J, with 16 bases between. Written as DNA, the CDR3 is TGTGCCAGCAGCTTAGTGGGGTCTGGGGCGCTCTACGAGCAGTACTTC. This gives the protein CASSLVGSGALYEQYF. Using reference TRBV7-6 and TRBJ2-7 for the parts outside the CDR3, the full variable domain is GAGVSQSPRYKVTKRGQDVALRCDPISGHVSLYWYRQALGQGPEFLTYFNYEAQQDKSGLPNDRFSAERPEGSISTLTIQRTEQRDSAMYRCASSLVGSGALYEQYFGPGTRLTVT.

The rearrangement links TRBV6-2 or TRBV6-3 to TRBJ2-7; 9 nucleotides match TRBD2. CDR3 size: 14 residues. Losses at the gene ends were 5 bases for V and 3 bases for J; bases not matched to a gene: 5. From germline, CDR1 is MNHEY and CDR2 SVGEGT. The DNA of the CDR3 is TGTGCCAGCAGTCCTAGCGGGATTCACTACGAGCAGTACTTC. Translating it yields CASSPSGIHYEQYF.

The DNA for the CDR3 is TGTGCCAGTTCCTCCGGACCTCAAAGGGATGAGCAGTTCTTC. Residues: CASSSGPQRDEQFF. The chain is built from TRBV6-5 and TRBJ2-1; no definite D call. The CDR3 is 14 amino acids. Per germline, CDR1 MNHEY and CDR2 SVGAGI. Trimming pared 9 bases from V and 8 bases from J, leaving 20 bases between.

This clonotype was seen ten or more times. J is TRBJ2-1 and V is TRBV12-3 or TRBV12-4; TRBD1 agrees at 9 bases. With V trimmed by 3 bases and J by 2 bases, 5 bases remained unmatched. The CDR3 extends over 16 amino acids. CDR3 loop: CASSFSGQGTYNEQFF. In DNA form, the CDR3 reads TGTGCCAGCAGTTTTTCGGGACAGGGAACCTACAATGAGCAGTTCTTC.

A few counts support this clonotype. The rearrangement uses TRBV11-2 and TRBJ2-7, with TRBD2 matching over 12 bases. This CDR3 is built from 17 residues. Unmatched junction bases numbered 10, after V lost 5 bases and J lost 2 bases. CDR1 is SGHAT and CDR2 is FQNNGV in the germline V gene. The CDR3 bases are TGTGCCAGCAGCCCACGACTAGCGGGAGTTGGGACCTACGAGCAGTACTTC. Protein sequence: CASSPRLAGVGTYEQYF.

This clonotype showed up just a few times. The chain combines TRBV6-1 with TRBJ1-5; tentative D call: TRBD1 (5 bases). The CDR3 contains 13 residues. Per germline, CDR1 MNHNS and CDR2 SASEGT. The ends were cut back, 1 base at V and 6 bases at J, with 7 bases in the middle. DNA for the CDR3: TGTGCCAGCAGTGAAGGACAGTTTCAGCCCCAGCATTTT. Encoded protein: CASSEGQFQPQHF.